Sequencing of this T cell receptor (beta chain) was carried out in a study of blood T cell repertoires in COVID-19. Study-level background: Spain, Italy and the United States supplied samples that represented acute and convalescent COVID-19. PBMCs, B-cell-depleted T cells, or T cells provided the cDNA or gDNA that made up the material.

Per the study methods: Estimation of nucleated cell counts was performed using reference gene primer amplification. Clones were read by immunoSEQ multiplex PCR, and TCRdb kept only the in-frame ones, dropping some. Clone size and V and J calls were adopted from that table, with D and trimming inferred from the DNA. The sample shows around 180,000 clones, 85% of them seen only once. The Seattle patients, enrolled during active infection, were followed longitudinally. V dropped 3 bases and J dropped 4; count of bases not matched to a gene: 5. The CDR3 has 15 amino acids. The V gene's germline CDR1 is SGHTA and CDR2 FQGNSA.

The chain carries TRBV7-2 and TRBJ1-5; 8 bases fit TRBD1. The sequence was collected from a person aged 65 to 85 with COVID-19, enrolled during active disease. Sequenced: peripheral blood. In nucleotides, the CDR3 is TGTGCCAGCAGCTTGGGGGGACAGGCAAATCAGCCCCAGCATTTT. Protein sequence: CASSLGGQANQPQHF.